The source of this TCR beta chain is a study of T-cell memory formation after mild COVID-19. For the study at large: TCR clusters mostly belonged to single donors.

5'RACE with constant-segment primers built TCRalpha and TCRbeta cDNA libraries with UMIs. Each CDR3 protein is one row after TCRdb ran MiXCR on the 5' RACE reads. The sample has 350,000 to 500,000 distinct CDR3 sequences, more than 20% seen once. Germline CDR1 and CDR2: SGHAT and FQNNGV. This CDR3 has 15 amino acids. Unmatched junction bases numbered 4, after V lost 3 bases and J lost 7 bases. There are a few counts of this clonotype. The clonotype comes from an adult woman who had mild COVID-19 (a few samples of this study predate the infection). Cell type and time point are not known. This rearrangement joins TRBV11-2 to TRBJ1-6; TRBD1 agrees at 9 bases. The source material was PBMCs or a T cell subset sorted from them (not recorded which). The DNA of the CDR3 is TGTGCCAGCAGCTTCTTGACAGGGGGGAATTCACCCCTCCACTTT. It translates to CASSFLTGGNSPLHF.